This record concerns one T cell receptor beta chain sequence. The antigen it recognizes is unknown. No clone much larger than this one lies a single base away; base qualities are absent. These data are taken from a study of beta chain features in type 1 diabetes (dated by TCRdb to 2016 to 2019). Regarding the research as a whole: Patients and healthy donors did not differ in mean age, gender distribution, total cell number or subset yield. A total of roughly 100 million sorted cells were examined across all samples, and the number of cells per subset was strongly correlated with RNA yield. In the study, TCRB repertoires of sorted circulating CD4+ T cell subsets from recently diagnosed type 1 diabetes patients were compared with those of matched healthy donors. Whereas all 28 donors provided naive and central memory subsets, regulatory and stem cell-like memory subsets were isolated from just 8 patients and roughly 8 healthy donors. What the authors observed across the whole study: Type 1 diabetes patients showed a moderate but significant shortening of TCRB CDR3 length in all four CD4+ subsets. Because the HLA sub-analyses included only small numbers of individuals, any influence of HLA type on TCRB rearrangement was left unresolved. PCR may preferentially amplify shorter templates, but because patient and control samples were amplified and corrected together, any resulting skew would affect both groups equally. Fewer insertions and more nucleotide deletions at VDJ recombination sites were observed in patients with type 1 diabetes, implying thymic rearrangement abnormalities. Sequencing cDNA rather than genomic DNA could over-represent highly expressing activated cells, although activation and CD3 levels did not differ between groups. Naive, central memory and regulatory TCRB repertoires appeared to be more similar among patients than among healthy donors.

CDR1 is given as SGHDN and CDR2 as FVKESK, both from the germline V gene. V was cut back by 4 bases and J by 4 bases, leaving a gap of 16 bases between them. Reading from cysteine to phenylalanine, the CDR3 counts 15 amino acids. Of the read, only the CDR3 DNA is kept; its 45 bases are in frame from base 1. The entire isolated RNA was reverse transcribed using the High Capacity cDNA Reverse Transcription Kit, and thus expressed TCRB transcripts were sequenced. Naive, central memory and regulatory T cell samples underwent deep immunoSEQ sequencing, averaging about 3.57 million total reads per sample. After sorted cells were lysed in RLT buffer, RNA was extracted with DNase-treated RNeasy Micro or Mini kits, with the choice depending on cell number. Each cell subset was processed on its own to prevent cross-contamination, while patient and healthy donor samples were processed together. Using the immunoSEQ multiplex PCR, TCRB sequences were amplified from cDNA into 87-bp fragments spanning the CDR3 region. The amplicons were sequenced using the Illumina HiSeq platform. The study's own analysis went as follows. Synthetic template baselines were used to correct PCR bias computationally, reads within Hamming distance 2 were collapsed together, and singletons that could not be merged were discarded. Reads were aligned against IMGT so that V, D and J genes, CDR3 length and insertions or deletions at six rearrangement sites could be assigned. Within each subset, clonotype counts were normalized to sorted cell number, after which true diversity and Gini coefficients were computed with the tcR R package. The overlap coefficient, calculated on TCRB nucleotide sequences, was used to quantify repertoire sharing. As a proxy for the pre-selection repertoire, out-of-frame TCRB sequences from naive cells were analyzed. Here the immuneACCESS table is served through TCRdb, limited to in-frame sequences with V and J called. Missing clones are a known gap in these copies; in checked studies unresolved V genes cover under half, and the rest lacks a known reason. The D gene and trimming were derived from the DNA, and the V and J assignments and clone size from that table. Here the sample has around 250,000 clones; less than 30% occur a single time. 0.012% of the sample rests with the top ten.

A single peripheral blood draw of around 120 mL on average was collected from each donor into heparinised tubes. Using a panel that included CD45RO, CCR7, CD25, CD127, CD95 and CD27, naive, central memory, regulatory and stem cell-like memory CD4+ T cells were sorted on a BD FACSAria II. Every sorted population had a purity above 95%. PBMCs were separated immediately by Lymphoprep density gradient centrifugation and were stained directly, without being cultured. So that batch effects would be minimized, each experiment stained and sorted samples in pairs, pairing one healthy donor with one patient.

Sample: naive CD4+ T cells from blood. The label giving this sample's cell subset or site can be read as: true naive CD4+ T cells. The chain joins TRBV14 to TRBJ2-5; matching of 6 bases hints at TRBD1 as the D gene. The source is a woman under 40 with type 1 diabetes. The sequenced DNA: TGTGCCAGCAGCCGAGCGAGCAGGGGCGGAGAGACCCAGTACTTC. It translates as CASSRASRGGETQYF.